This TCR beta chain is drawn from a study of OX40 agonist ivuxolimab in advanced cancers. About the research overall: Aged roughly 20 to 79 with a mean of 60 years, they were around 85% male. Previous treatment with anti-PD-1, anti-PD-L1 or anti-CTLA-4 therapy was allowed; less than 45% had received some.

Some clones are missing from TCRdb's copy, which holds only in-frame ones; the method was immunoSEQ multiplex PCR. The table has some 86,000 clones, 80% to 95% seen once; the top ten hold roughly 0.32%. J was trimmed by 1 base and V by 2 bases; bases with no gene match: 5. Germline V lookup: CDR1 SGHRS, CDR2 YFSETQ. The CDR3 extends over 17 amino acids. The table lists this clone with a count of one. The chain couples TRBV5-1 to TRBJ2-3; 12 bases map to TRBD2. The source of this sequence is an adult with an advanced solid tumor such as melanoma, head and neck, liver or kidney cancer. Sample: CD4+ or CD8+ T cells sorted from blood, taken in a trial of the OX40 agonist ivuxolimab. The CDR3 protein is CASSFASGGAGTDTQYF. Here the CDR3 DNA reads TGCGCCAGCAGCTTTGCTAGCGGGGGGGCCGGCACAGATACGCAGTATTTT.